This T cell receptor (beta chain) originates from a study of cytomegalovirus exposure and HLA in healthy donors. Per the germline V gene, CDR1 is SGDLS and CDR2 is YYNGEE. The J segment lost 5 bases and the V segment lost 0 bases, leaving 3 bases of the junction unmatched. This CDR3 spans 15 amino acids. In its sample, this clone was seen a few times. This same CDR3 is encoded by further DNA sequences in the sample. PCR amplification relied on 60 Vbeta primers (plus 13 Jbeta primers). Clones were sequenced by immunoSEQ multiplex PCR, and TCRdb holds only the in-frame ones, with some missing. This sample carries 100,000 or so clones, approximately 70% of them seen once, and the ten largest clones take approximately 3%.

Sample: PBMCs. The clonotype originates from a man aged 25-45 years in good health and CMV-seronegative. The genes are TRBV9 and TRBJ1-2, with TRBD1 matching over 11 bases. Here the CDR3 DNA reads TGTGCCAGCAGCGTAGTAGGGACAGGGGGGTATGGCTACACCTTC. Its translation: CASSVVGTGGYGYTF.